This TCR beta chain is drawn from a study of T cells after yellow fever vaccination. Study details: Low-cell-number fractions underwent preparation using SMART-Seq v4 Ultra Low Input.

This CDR3 is built from 18 residues. In germline, CDR1 is SGHNT, CDR2 YYREEE (reference sequence). Trimming shortened V by 0 bases and J by 0 bases, and 16 bases separated the two germline ends. They built TCR cDNA with 5'RACE template switching, a step that put in a universal primer site and UMIs. One entry per CDR3 protein, called by TCRdb with MiXCR from the 5' RACE reads. The sample records 620,000 or so distinct CDR3 sequences, around 16% being singletons. The source of this sequence is a man aged 18 to 29 who received the YFV17D yellow fever vaccine. This sample comprised PBMCs, obtained 5 days after the first yellow fever vaccination. The V call is TRBV5-4, the J call TRBJ1-3; weak D call: TRBD1 (5 bases). CDR3 protein: CASSLGPPHGTSGNTIYF. The CDR3 nucleotides are TGTGCCAGCAGCTTGGGACCCCCACACGGGACCTCTGGAAACACCATATATTTT.